The rows below give T cell receptor beta chains drawn from one sample of a study of identical twins. Each CDR3 protein gets one entry after TCRdb re-called the 5' RACE reads with MiXCR. The sample carries 400,000 or so distinct CDR3 sequences, approximately 8.8% recorded once. Sequenced input: naive T cells sorted from blood. These receptors all stem from a woman aged 45-59 years in good health. CDR3s include the opening cysteine and the closing phenylalanine or tryptophan. D genes are given only for firm matches. Where a row states a size, it is once, few, many or the class of an expanded clone; other rows omit it.

j_call | d_call | cdr3_length | v_call | clone_size | cdr3_nt | cdr3_aa
TRBJ2-1 | . | 13 | TRBV5-1 | . | TGCGCCAGCAGCTTGGCCCCGGACAACTCTGAATTCTTC | CASSLAPDNSEFF
TRBJ1-2 | TRBD1 | 13 | TRBV12-3/TRBV12-4 | many | TGTGCCAGCAGTTTGACAGGGAACTATGGCTACACCTTC | CASSLTGNYGYTF
TRBJ2-5 | . | 15 | TRBV2 | . | TGTGCCAGCAATCCTCTCGACAGGATGGACGAGACCCAGTACTTC | CASNPLDRMDETQYF
TRBJ2-5 | TRBD2 | 15 | TRBV9 | many | TGTGCCAGCAGCGGAACTAGCGCACAACAAGAGACCCAGTACTTC | CASSGTSAQQETQYF
TRBJ2-7 | . | 14 | TRBV6-6 | . | TGTGCCAGCAGCGCAGAGGGGCGGTCCTACGAGCAGTACTTC | CASSAEGRSYEQYF
TRBJ1-1 | . | 13 | TRBV20-1 | . | TGCAGTGCTTCACAGGGCTTGAACACTGAAGCTTTCTTT | CSASQGLNTEAFF
TRBJ2-1 | TRBD2 | 15 | TRBV4-1 | many | TGCGCCAGCAGCCACTCTAGCGGCTCCTACAATGAGCAGTTCTTC | CASSHSSGSYNEQFF
TRBJ2-7 | . | 13 | TRBV12-3/TRBV12-4 | few | TGTGCCAGCACCTGGCGGGGTAGCTACGAGCAGTACTTC | CASTWRGSYEQYF
TRBJ2-1 | . | 16 | TRBV5-6 | . | TGTGCCAGCAGCCTGCTCGGGGATCCCACCTACAATGAGCAGTTCTTC | CASSLLGDPTYNEQFF
TRBJ2-1 | . | 17 | TRBV5-1 | . | TGCGCCAGCAGCTTCGCCGGGAGTGGTGGAGCTTTCAATGAGCAGTTCTTC | CASSFAGSGGAFNEQFF
TRBJ2-3 | TRBD2 | 16 | TRBV11-2 | . | TGTGCCAGCAGCACGAGTGCTAGCGGGAGATTTGATACGCAGTATTTT | CASSTSASGRFDTQYF
TRBJ2-1 | . | 15 | TRBV5-1 | many | TGCGCCAGCAGCTTGGCCAAGGGTGGGCCTTCTGGGCAGTTCTTC | CASSLAKGGPSGQFF
TRBJ1-5 | TRBD1 | 17 | TRBV12-3/TRBV12-4 | many | TGTGCCAGCAGTTTAGGGACAGGGGAACTCAAGTATCAGCCCCAGCATTTT | CASSLGTGELKYQPQHF
TRBJ2-1 | TRBD1 | 13 | TRBV5-6 | . | TGTGCCAGCACCACCCACGGGACAGAGGGGCAGTTCTTC | CASTTHGTEGQFF
TRBJ2-3 | TRBD1 | 15 | TRBV5-1 | many | TGCGCCAGCAGCATCGACAGGGGCTTAACCAATACGCAGTATTTT | CASSIDRGLTNTQYF
TRBJ2-2 | TRBD1 | 15 | TRBV4-1 | few | TGCGCCAGCAGCCAAGCCCAACAGGGGATCGGGGAGCTGTTTTTT | CASSQAQQGIGELFF
TRBJ2-1 | TRBD2 | 15 | TRBV24-1 | . | TGTGCCACCAGTGGGGTAGCGGGAGGGCATCAGGAGCAGTTCTTC | CATSGVAGGHQEQFF
TRBJ2-5 | TRBD1 | 15 | TRBV20-1 | . | TGCAGTGCTGACCTGGGGACAGGGTTAGGAGAGACCCAGTACTTC | CSADLGTGLGETQYF
TRBJ2-7 | . | 15 | TRBV15 | . | TGTGCCACCAGCAGAGAACAGGGAGGGTCCTACGAGCAGTACTTC | CATSREQGGSYEQYF
TRBJ1-4 | . | 15 | TRBV13 | many | TGTGCCAGCAGCGGGACTACAGGGTCAAATGAAAAACTGTTTTTT | CASSGTTGSNEKLFF
TRBJ1-5 | . | 16 | TRBV27 | . | TGTGCCAGCAGTACTTCCCTCAGAACGACAGATCAGCCCCAGCATTTT | CASSTSLRTTDQPQHF
TRBJ1-2 | . | 15 | TRBV29-1 | few | TGCAGCGTTGAAGAGGGTAGGGGGGTGAACTATGGCTACACCTTC | CSVEEGRGVNYGYTF
TRBJ2-1 | . | 12 | TRBV2 | . | TGTGCCAGCAAACTGGAGTTCAATGAGCAGTTCTTC | CASKLEFNEQFF
TRBJ2-5 | TRBD1 | 13 | TRBV20-1 | . | TGCAGTGCTCAAGACAGGGGTGGGGAGACCCAGTACTTC | CSAQDRGGETQYF
TRBJ1-1 | . | 14 | TRBV12-3/TRBV12-4 | many | TGTGCCAGCAGCAACACCCCGGGACGGAGTGAAGCTTTCTTT | CASSNTPGRSEAFF
TRBJ2-5 | . | 14 | TRBV13 | . | TGTGCCAGCAGCTCAGCGACCACACCGGGGACCCAGTACTTC | CASSSATTPGTQYF
TRBJ2-3 | . | 15 | TRBV4-1 | . | TGCGCCAGCAGCCAATTAATCACTGGGTCAGATACGCAGTATTTT | CASSQLITGSDTQYF
TRBJ2-3 | . | 13 | TRBV20-1 | few | TGCAGTGCTAGTTCGGGAGAAACAGATACGCAGTATTTT | CSASSGETDTQYF
TRBJ2-1 | TRBD2 | 16 | TRBV12-3/TRBV12-4 | many | TGTGCCAGCCAAGGACTAGCGGGAGCCCGGGGGGATGAGCAGTTCTTC | CASQGLAGARGDEQFF
TRBJ1-1 | TRBD1 | 18 | TRBV6-5 | many | TGTGCCAGCAGTCTCCAACCTATCGGGACAGGGGAGAACACTGAAGCTTTCTTT | CASSLQPIGTGENTEAFF
TRBJ2-2 | . | 17 | TRBV5-1 | . | TGCGCCAGCAGCTTGGCCGTTGGCGCGAGGAACACCGGGGAGCTGTTTTTT | CASSLAVGARNTGELFF
TRBJ2-3 | . | 15 | TRBV20-1 | many | TGCAGTGCTAGGCCGGGACGGCGAGTCCCAGATACGCAGTATTTT | CSARPGRRVPDTQYF
TRBJ2-1 | . | 14 | TRBV27 | few | TGTGCCAGCTCCCTACTGTGGGGCTACAATGAGCAGTTCTTC | CASSLLWGYNEQFF
TRBJ2-2 | TRBD2 | 15 | TRBV12-3/TRBV12-4 | . | TGTGCCAGCAGTTTAGGTAGCGGGCTTACCGGGGAGCTGTTTTTT | CASSLGSGLTGELFF
TRBJ2-1 | . | 11 | TRBV12-3/TRBV12-4 | few | TGTGCCAGCACCCCGGGACACAAACAGTTCTTC | CASTPGHKQFF
TRBJ2-3 | TRBD2 | 15 | TRBV30 | many | TGTGCCTGGAGTCCGGGACTAGCGGACACAGATACGCAGTATTTT | CAWSPGLADTDTQYF
TRBJ1-4 | TRBD1 | 14 | TRBV12-3/TRBV12-4 | few | TGTGCCAGCAGTTCAACCGGGACAGGGCTAAAACTGTTTTTT | CASSSTGTGLKLFF
TRBJ1-5 | TRBD1 | 17 | TRBV12-3/TRBV12-4 | few | TGTGCCAGCAGCAAGGACAGGGGGCTTTTTGGCAATCAGCCCCAGCATTTT | CASSKDRGLFGNQPQHF
TRBJ2-2 | TRBD1 | 16 | TRBV29-1 | . | TGCAGCGAATTGTTGGAAAAGCAGGGGGTTACCGGGGAGCTGTTTTTT | CSELLEKQGVTGELFF
TRBJ2-1 | TRBD2 | 15 | TRBV29-1 | many | TGCAGCGTTGAAGATCCGTTGGGGGGGGTCAATGAGCAGTTCTTC | CSVEDPLGGVNEQFF
TRBJ2-2 | . | 15 | TRBV11-3 | many | TGTGCCAGCAGCTTAGGTGGCCTTTTTTCGGGGGAGCTGTTTTTT | CASSLGGLFSGELFF
TRBJ2-1 | TRBD2 | 17 | TRBV7-2 | many | TGTGCCAGCAGCTTAGGCCCCCAGGGAGGGTCCTACAATGAGCAGTTCTTC | CASSLGPQGGSYNEQFF
TRBJ2-7 | TRBD1 | 14 | TRBV30 | . | TGTGCCTGGAGTGTCGGACAGGGGGTGTGGGAGCAGTACTTC | CAWSVGQGVWEQYF
TRBJ2-5 | . | 13 | TRBV5-1 | many | TGCGCCAGCAGTCGTATAGCAGAAGAGACCCAGTACTTC | CASSRIAEETQYF
TRBJ2-7 | . | 14 | TRBV10-3 | . | TGTGCCATCAGGGAAGCACTTCCATCCTACGAGCAGTACTTC | CAIREALPSYEQYF
TRBJ2-1 | . | 13 | TRBV24-1 | many | TGTGCCACCGAGGGATCCTCCTACAATGAGCAGTTCTTC | CATEGSSYNEQFF
TRBJ1-2 | . | 14 | TRBV20-1 | . | TGCAGTGCTAGAGTTTTTCAAACAGCCTATGGCTACACCTTC | CSARVFQTAYGYTF
TRBJ2-7 | . | 14 | TRBV27 | . | TGTGCCAGCAGGCTACAGGGTAGGAACTACGAGCAGTACTTC | CASRLQGRNYEQYF
TRBJ1-5 | TRBD1 | 13 | TRBV2 | . | TGTGCCAGCCGGGACAGGGACTATCAGCCCCAGCATTTT | CASRDRDYQPQHF
TRBJ2-1 | . | 14 | TRBV24-1 | . | TGTGCCACCAGTGAGGGGTACTCCTACAATGAGCAGTTCTTC | CATSEGYSYNEQFF
TRBJ1-6 | . | 14 | TRBV12-3/TRBV12-4 | few | TGTGCCAGCAGTTTAGCCGGGGTCGGTTCACCCCTCCACTTT | CASSLAGVGSPLHF
TRBJ1-2 | . | 12 | TRBV12-3/TRBV12-4 | . | TGTGCCAGCTGCAACAGATTGGGGGGCTACACCTTC | CASCNRLGGYTF
TRBJ1-1 | TRBD1 | 15 | TRBV20-1 | many | TGCAGTGCTAGAGATCCGGGACAGGGAGGCACTGAAGCTTTCTTT | CSARDPGQGGTEAFF